This is a list of T cell receptor beta chains from one sample in a study of blood T cell repertoires in COVID-19. Generated by immunoSEQ multiplex PCR, the TCRdb table keeps only in-frame clones and is missing some. The sample consists of roughly 38,000 clones, more than 60% of them appearing once. Sequencing used peripheral blood. The receptors come from a man aged 55 to 70 with active COVID-19. CDR3s include the opening cysteine and the closing phenylalanine or tryptophan. D genes are given only for firm matches. Rows may omit the clone size; those that give it use once, few, many or a size class.

V: TRBV4-3; length: 15; J: TRBJ1-6; size: -; D: TRBD1; CDR3: CASSQDRGVNSPLHF; DNA: TGCGCCAGCAGCCAGGACAGGGGTGTCAATTCACCCCTCCACTTT
V: TRBV4-3; length: 16; J: TRBJ2-5; size: -; D: TRBD2; CDR3: CASSQGLAGAQETQYF; DNA: TGCGCCAGCAGCCAAGGACTAGCGGGAGCGCAAGAGACCCAGTACTTC
V: TRBV11-2; length: 15; J: TRBJ1-2; size: few; D: -; CDR3: CASSSLRREPYGYTF; DNA: TGTGCCAGCAGCTCCCTACGCCGGGAACCGTATGGCTACACCTTC
V: TRBV28; length: 13; J: TRBJ1-4; size: -; D: -; CDR3: CASGAHGAEKLFF; DNA: TGTGCCAGCGGGGCCCATGGTGCGGAAAAACTGTTTTTT
V: TRBV5-4; length: 12; J: TRBJ1-2; size: -; D: -; CDR3: CASSLDSWGYTF; DNA: TGTGCCAGCAGCTTGGACAGTTGGGGCTACACCTTC
V: TRBV10-3; length: 13; J: TRBJ1-5; size: -; D: TRBD1; CDR3: CALSTGSNQPQHF; DNA: TGTGCCCTCTCGACAGGGAGCAATCAGCCCCAGCATTTT
V: TRBV5-4; length: 12; J: TRBJ1-2; size: -; D: -; CDR3: CASSSEGYGYTF; DNA: TGTGCCAGCAGCTCGGAGGGCTATGGCTACACCTTC
V: TRBV29-1; length: 13; J: TRBJ1-1; size: once; D: -; CDR3: CSVEGGGHTEAFF; DNA: TGCAGCGTTGAAGGGGGGGGACACACTGAAGCTTTCTTT
V: TRBV6-1; length: 14; J: TRBJ1-2; size: -; D: -; CDR3: CASSEGGLNYGYTF; DNA: TGTGCCAGCAGTGAAGGGGGCCTAAACTATGGCTACACCTTC
V: TRBV19; length: 15; J: TRBJ2-7; size: -; D: -; CDR3: CASSIGQASSYEQYF; DNA: TGTGCCAGTAGTATCGGCCAGGCGTCCTCCTACGAGCAGTACTTC
V: TRBV27; length: 14; J: TRBJ1-1; size: -; D: -; CDR3: CASSLGTPNTEAFF; DNA: TGTGCCAGCAGTTTAGGGACACCGAACACTGAAGCTTTCTTT
V: TRBV12-3/TRBV12-4; length: 13; J: TRBJ1-2; size: -; D: -; CDR3: CASSSLEEYGYTF; DNA: TGTGCCAGCAGTTCCCTCGAGGAATATGGCTACACCTTC
V: TRBV5-6; length: 17; J: TRBJ2-7; size: few; D: TRBD2; CDR3: CASSPQGAGGRSYEQYF; DNA: TGTGCCAGCAGCCCCCAAGGAGCGGGGGGTCGGTCCTACGAGCAGTACTTC
V: TRBV19; length: 14; J: TRBJ1-2; size: -; D: TRBD1; CDR3: CASSLRDRVHGYTF; DNA: TGTGCCAGTAGCCTTAGGGACAGGGTCCATGGCTACACCTTC
V: TRBV4-3; length: 19; J: TRBJ1-3; size: -; D: -; CDR3: CASSQEVVGRGGSGNTIYF; DNA: TGCGCCAGCAGCCAAGAAGTGGTGGGGAGGGGAGGCTCTGGAAACACCATATATTTT
V: TRBV11-3; length: 19; J: TRBJ2-2; size: -; D: TRBD1; CDR3: CASSPTDRGFLSNTGELFF; DNA: TGTGCCAGCAGCCCCACCGACAGGGGATTTTTGTCTAACACCGGGGAGCTGTTTTTT